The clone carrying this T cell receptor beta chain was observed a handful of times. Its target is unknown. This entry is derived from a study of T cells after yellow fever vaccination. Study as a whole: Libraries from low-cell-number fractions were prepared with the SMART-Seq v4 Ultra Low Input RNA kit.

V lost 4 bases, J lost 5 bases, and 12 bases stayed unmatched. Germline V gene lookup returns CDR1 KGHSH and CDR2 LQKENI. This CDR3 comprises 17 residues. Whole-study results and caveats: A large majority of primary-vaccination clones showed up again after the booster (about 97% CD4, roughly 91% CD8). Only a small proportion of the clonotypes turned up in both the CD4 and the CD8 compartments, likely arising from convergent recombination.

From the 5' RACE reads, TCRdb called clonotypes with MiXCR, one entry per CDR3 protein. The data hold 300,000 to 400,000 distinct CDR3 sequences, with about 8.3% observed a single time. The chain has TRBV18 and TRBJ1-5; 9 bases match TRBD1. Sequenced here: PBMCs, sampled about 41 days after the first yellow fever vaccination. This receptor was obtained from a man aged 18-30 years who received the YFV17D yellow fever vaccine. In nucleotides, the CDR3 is TGTGCCAGCTCACTCACAGGGGGCGCATCTCGGGATCAGCCCCAGCATTTT. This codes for CASSLTGGASRDQPQHF.